This T cell receptor beta chain was identified in a study of monozygotic twins with inflammatory bowel disease. Whole-study results and caveats: A lone strong IBD-associated signal or clonotype found no support. Between concordant and discordant twins, repertoire similarity failed to differ, a result that limited power may explain.

Germline lookup yields CDR1 SGHAT and CDR2 FQNNGV. The CDR3 has 14 amino acids. Eight cDNA synthesis reactions were run for every sample. Two nested PCRs, run for around 15 and 9 cycles, were applied to TCRalpha and TCRbeta cDNA. Reanalyzing the 5' RACE reads, TCRdb keeps one entry per CDR3 protein, without DNA. This table holds over 150,000 distinct CDR3 sequences. About this clonotype itself: Its target is unknown.

J is TRBJ1-6 and V is TRBV11-2; without DNA, the TCRdb call of TRBD1 cannot be checked. The receptor comes from a human donor with ulcerative colitis or Crohn's disease, or a healthy co-twin of an affected twin (not recorded which). Sequencing input: blood. CDR3 sequence reads: CASSPRQDGSPLHF.